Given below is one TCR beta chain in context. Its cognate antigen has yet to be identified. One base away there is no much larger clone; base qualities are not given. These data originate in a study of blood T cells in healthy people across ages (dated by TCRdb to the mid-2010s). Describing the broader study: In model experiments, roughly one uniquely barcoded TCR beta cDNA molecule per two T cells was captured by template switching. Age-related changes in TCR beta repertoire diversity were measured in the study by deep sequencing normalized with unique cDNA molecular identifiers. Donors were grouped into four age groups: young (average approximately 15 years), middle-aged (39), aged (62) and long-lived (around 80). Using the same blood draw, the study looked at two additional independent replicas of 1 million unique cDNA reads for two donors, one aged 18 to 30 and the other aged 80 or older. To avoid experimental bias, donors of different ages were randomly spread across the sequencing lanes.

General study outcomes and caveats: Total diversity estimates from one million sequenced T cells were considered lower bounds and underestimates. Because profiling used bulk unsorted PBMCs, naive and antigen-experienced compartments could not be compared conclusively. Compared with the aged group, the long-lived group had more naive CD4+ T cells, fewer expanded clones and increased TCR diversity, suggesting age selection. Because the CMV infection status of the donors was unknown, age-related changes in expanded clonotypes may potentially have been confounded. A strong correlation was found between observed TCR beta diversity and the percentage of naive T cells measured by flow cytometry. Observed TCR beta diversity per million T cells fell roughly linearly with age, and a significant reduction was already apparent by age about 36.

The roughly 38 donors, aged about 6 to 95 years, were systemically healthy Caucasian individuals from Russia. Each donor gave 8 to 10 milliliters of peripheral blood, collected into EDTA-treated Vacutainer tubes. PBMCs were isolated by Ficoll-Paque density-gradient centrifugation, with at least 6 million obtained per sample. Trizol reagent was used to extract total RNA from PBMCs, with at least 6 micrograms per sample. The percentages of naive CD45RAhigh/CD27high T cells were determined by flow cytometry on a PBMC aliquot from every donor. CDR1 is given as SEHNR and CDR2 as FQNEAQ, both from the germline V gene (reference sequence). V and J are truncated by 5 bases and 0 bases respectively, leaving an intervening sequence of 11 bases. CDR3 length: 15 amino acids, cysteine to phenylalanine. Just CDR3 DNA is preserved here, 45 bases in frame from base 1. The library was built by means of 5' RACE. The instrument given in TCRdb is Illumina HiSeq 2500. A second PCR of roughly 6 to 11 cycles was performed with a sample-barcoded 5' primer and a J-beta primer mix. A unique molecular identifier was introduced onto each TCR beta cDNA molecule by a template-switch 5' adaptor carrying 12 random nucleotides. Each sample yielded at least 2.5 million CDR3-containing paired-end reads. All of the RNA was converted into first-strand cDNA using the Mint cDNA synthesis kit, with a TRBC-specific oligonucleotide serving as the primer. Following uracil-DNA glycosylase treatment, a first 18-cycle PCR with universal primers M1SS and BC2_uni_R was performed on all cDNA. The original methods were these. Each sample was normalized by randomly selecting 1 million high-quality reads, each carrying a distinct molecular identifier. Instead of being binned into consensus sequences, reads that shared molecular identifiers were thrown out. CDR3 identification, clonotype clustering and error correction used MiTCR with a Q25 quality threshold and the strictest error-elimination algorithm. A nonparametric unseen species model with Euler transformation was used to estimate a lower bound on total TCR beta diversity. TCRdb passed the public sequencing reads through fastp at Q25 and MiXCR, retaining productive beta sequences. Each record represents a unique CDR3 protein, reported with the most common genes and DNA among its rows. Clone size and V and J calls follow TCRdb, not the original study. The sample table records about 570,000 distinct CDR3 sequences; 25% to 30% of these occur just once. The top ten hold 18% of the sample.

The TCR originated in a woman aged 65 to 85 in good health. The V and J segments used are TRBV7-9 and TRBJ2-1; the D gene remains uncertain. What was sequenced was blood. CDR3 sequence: CASSPQRSSYNEQFF. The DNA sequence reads TGTGCCAGCAGCCCACAGAGGAGCTCCTACAATGAGCAGTTCTTC.